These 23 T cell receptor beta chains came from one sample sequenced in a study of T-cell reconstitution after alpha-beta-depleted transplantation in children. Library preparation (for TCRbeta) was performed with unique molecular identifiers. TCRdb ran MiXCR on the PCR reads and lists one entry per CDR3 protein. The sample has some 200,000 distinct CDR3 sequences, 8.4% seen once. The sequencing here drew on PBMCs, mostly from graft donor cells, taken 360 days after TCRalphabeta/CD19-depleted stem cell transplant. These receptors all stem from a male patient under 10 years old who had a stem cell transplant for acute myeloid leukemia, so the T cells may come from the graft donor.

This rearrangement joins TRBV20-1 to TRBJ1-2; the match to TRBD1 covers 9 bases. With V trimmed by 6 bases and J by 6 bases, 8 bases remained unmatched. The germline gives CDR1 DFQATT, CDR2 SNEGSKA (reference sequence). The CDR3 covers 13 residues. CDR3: CSARDREADGYTF. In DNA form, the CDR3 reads TGCAGTGCGAGGGACAGGGAGGCAGATGGCTACACCTTC.

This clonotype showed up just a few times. The CDR3, as DNA: TGCAGTGCGAAGACCCCCATGGGGGTTGAGACCCAGTACTTC. Its translation: CSAKTPMGVETQYF. This chain connects TRBV20-1 to TRBJ2-5; D possibly matches TRBD1 or TRBD2 (5 bases each). There are 14 residues in the CDR3. Germline V gives CDR1 DFQATT, CDR2 SNEGSKA (reference sequence). V was clipped by 6 bases and J by 5 bases, with 19 bases between them.

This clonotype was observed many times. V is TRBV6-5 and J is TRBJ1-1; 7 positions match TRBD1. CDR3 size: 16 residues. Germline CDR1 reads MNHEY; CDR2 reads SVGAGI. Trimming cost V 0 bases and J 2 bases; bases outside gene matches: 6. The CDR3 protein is CASSYSRGPGNTEAFF. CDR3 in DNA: TGTGCCAGCAGTTACTCGAGGGGGCCGGGTAACACTGAAGCTTTCTTT.

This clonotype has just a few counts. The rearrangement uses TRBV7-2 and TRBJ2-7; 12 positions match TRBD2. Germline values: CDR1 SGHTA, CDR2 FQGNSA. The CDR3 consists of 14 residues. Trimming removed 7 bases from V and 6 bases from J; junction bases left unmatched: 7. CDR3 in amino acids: CASTLTSGSSEQYF. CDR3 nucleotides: TGTGCCAGCACGCTGACTAGCGGGAGCTCCGAGCAGTACTTC. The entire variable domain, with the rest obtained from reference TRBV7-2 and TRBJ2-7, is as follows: GAGVSQSPSNKVTEKGKDVELRCDPISGHTALYWYRQSLGQGLEFLIYFQGNSAPDKSGLPSDRFSAERTGGSVSTLTIQRTQQEDSAVYLCASTLTSGSSEQYFGPGTRLTVT.

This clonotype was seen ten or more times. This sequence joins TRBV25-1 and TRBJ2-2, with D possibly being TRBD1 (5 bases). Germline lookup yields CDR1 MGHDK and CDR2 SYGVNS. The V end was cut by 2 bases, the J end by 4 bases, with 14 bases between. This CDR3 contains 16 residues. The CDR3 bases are TGTGCCAGCAGTGAACCCCCAGGGCGAGGCACCGGGGAGCTGTTTTTT. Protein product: CASSEPPGRGTGELFF. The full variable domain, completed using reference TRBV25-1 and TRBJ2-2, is EADIYQTPRYLVIGTGKKITLECSQTMGHDKMYWYQQDPGMELHLIHYSYGVNSTEKGDLSSESTVSRIRTEHFPLTLESARPSHTSQYLCASSEPPGRGTGELFFGEGSRLTVL.

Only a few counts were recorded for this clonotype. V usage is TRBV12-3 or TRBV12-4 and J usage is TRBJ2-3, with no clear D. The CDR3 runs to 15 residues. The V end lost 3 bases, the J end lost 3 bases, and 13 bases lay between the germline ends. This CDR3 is CASSLTPVGTDTQYF. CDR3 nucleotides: TGTGCCAGCAGTTTGACACCTGTGGGGACAGATACGCAGTATTTT.

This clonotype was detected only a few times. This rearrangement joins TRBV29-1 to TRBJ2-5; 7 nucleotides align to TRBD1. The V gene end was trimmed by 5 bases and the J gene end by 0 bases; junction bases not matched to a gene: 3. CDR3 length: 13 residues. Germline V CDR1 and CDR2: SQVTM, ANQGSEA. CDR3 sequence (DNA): TGCAGCGTTCCGGGACAGAACCAAGAGACCCAGTACTTC. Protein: CSVPGQNQETQYF.

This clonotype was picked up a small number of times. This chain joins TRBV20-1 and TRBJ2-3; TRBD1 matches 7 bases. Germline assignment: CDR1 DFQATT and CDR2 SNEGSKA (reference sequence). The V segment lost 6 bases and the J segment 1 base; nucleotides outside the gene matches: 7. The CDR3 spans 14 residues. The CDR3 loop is CSAYRGWGTDTQYF. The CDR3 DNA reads TGCAGTGCCTACAGGGGTTGGGGCACAGATACGCAGTATTTT.

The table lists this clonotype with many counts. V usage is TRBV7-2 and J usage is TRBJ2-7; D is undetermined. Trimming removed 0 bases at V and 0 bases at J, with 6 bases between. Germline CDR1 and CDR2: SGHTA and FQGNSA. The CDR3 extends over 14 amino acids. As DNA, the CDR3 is TGTGCCAGCAGCTTAGCGCAATACTCCTACGAGCAGTACGTC. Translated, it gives CASSLAQYSYEQYV.

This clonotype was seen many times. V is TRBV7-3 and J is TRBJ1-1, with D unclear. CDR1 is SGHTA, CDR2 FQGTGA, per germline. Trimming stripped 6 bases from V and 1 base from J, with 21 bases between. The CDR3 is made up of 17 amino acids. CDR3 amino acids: CASSSVGWRLENTEAFF. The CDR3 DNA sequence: TGTGCCAGCAGTTCAGTAGGGTGGCGTTTAGAGAACACTGAAGCTTTCTTT.

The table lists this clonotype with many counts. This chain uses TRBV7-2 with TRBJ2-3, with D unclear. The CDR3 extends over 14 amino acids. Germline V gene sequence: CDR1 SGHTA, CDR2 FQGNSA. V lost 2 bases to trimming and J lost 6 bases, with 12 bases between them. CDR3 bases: TGTGCCAGCAGCTTATTTGGTGGGGTCGATACGCAGTATTTT. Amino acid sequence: CASSLFGGVDTQYF.

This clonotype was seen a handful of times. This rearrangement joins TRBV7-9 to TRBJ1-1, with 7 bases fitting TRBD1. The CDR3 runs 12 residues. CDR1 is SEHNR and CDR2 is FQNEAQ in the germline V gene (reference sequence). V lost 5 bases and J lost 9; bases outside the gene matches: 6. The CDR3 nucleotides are TGTGCCAGCAGCGAAGGGGGACAGCAAGCTTTCTTT. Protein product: CASSEGGQQAFF. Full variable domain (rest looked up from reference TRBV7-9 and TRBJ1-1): DTGVSQNPRHKITKRGQNVTFRCDPISEHNRLYWYRQTLGQGPEFLTYFQNEAQLEKSRLLSDRFSAERPKGSFSTLEIQRTEQGDSAMYLCASSEGGQQAFFGQGTRLTVV.

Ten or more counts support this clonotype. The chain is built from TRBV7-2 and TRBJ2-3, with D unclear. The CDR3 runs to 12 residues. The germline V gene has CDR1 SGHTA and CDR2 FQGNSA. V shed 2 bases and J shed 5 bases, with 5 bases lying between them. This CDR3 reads CASSLRRDTQYF. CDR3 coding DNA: TGTGCCAGCAGCTTAAGGCGAGATACGCAGTATTTT.

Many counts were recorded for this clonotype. CDR3 in amino acids: CASSYSWGQEFSYEQYF. The CDR3 coding sequence is TGTGCCAGCAGTTACTCCTGGGGACAGGAGTTTTCCTACGAGCAGTACTTC. The rearrangement uses TRBV6-5 and TRBJ2-7, with TRBD1 identical over 8 bases. Germline assignment: CDR1 MNHEY and CDR2 SVGAGI. This CDR3 region has 17 residues. Unmatched junction bases numbered 8, after V lost 0 bases and J lost 1 base.

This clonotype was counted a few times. The CDR3 DNA sequence: TGTGCCTGGAGTGTGGGACAGAGGAACACTGAAGCTTTCTTT. Translated: CAWSVGQRNTEAFF. This chain links TRBV30 with TRBJ1-1; 7 nucleotides line up with TRBD1. The ends lost 0 bases at V and 1 base at J; junction bases unmatched: 2. Per the germline V gene, CDR1 is GTSNPN and CDR2 is SVGIG (reference sequence). The CDR3 extends over 14 amino acids. Drawing the rest from reference TRBV30 and TRBJ1-1, the complete variable domain is SQTIHQWPATLVQPVGSPLSLECTVEGTSNPNLYWYRQAAGRGLQLLFYSVGIGQISSEVPQNLSASRPQDRQFILSSKKLLLSDSGFYLCAWSVGQRNTEAFFGQGTRLTVV.

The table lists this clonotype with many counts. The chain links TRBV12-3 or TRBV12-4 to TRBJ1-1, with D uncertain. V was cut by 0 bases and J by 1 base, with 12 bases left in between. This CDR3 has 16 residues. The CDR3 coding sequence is TGTGCCAGCAGTTTAGCTCTGGGTTTCGGGAACACTGAAGCTTTCTTT. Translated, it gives CASSLALGFGNTEAFF.

This chain's CDR3 is CAISEPWTSRVTGELFF. In nucleotides, the CDR3 is TGTGCCATCAGTGAGCCATGGACTAGCCGGGTCACCGGGGAGCTGTTTTTT. The J gene is TRBJ2-2, the V gene TRBV10-3, with 8 bases that match TRBD2. Germline V CDR1 and CDR2: ENHRY, SYGVKD. V was clipped by 2 bases and J by 4 bases; unmatched bases: 9. This CDR3 has 17 residues.

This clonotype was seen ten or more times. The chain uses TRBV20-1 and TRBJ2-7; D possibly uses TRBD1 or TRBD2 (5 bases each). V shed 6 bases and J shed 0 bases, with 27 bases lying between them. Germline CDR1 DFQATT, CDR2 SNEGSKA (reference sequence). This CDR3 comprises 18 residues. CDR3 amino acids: CSAHGAPEDALSSYEQYF. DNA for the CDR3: TGCAGTGCCCACGGGGCCCCCGAAGACGCCTTAAGCTCCTACGAGCAGTACTTC.

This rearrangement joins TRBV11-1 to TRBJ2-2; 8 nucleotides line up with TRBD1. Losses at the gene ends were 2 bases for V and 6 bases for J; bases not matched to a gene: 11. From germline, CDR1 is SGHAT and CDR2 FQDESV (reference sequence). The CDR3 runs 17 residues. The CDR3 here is CASSLTLDRAGAGELFF. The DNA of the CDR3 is TGTGCCAGCAGCTTAACGTTGGACAGGGCCGGGGCCGGGGAGCTGTTTTTT. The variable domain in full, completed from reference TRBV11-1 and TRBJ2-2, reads EAEVAQSPRYKITEKSQAVAFWCDPISGHATLYWYRQILGQGPELLVQFQDESVVDDSQLPKDRFSAERLKGVDSTLKIQPAELGDSAMYLCASSLTLDRAGAGELFFGEGSRLTVL.

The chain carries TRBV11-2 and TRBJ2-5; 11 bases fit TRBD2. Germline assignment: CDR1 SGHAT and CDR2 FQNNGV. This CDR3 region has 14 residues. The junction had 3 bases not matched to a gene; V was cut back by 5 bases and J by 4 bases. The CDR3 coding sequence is TGTGCCAGCAGCCATGGACTAGCGGGAGAGACCCAGTACTTC. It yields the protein CASSHGLAGETQYF.

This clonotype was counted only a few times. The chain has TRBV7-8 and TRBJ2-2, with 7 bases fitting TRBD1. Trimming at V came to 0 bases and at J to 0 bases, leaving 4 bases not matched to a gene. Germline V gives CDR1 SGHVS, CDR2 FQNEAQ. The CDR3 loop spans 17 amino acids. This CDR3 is CASSLAGGTANTGELFF. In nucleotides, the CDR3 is TGTGCCAGCAGCTTAGCAGGGGGCACGGCGAACACCGGGGAGCTGTTTTTT.

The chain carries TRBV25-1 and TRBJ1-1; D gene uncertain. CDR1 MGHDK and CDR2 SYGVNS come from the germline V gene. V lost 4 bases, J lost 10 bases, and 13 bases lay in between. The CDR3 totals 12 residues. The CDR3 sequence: CASSVVGARAFF. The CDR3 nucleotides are TGTGCCAGCAGTGTTGTGGGAGCCCGAGCTTTCTTT.

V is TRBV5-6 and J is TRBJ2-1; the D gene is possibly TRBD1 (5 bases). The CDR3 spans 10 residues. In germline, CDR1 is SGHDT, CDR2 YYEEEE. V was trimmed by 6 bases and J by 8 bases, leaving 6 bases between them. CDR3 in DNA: TGTGCCAGCAAGGGGTATGAGCAGTTCTTC. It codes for CASKGYEQFF.